Each of the 20 T cell receptor beta chains below was sequenced from the same sample in a study of blood T cell repertoires in COVID-19. Sequencing was performed with immunoSEQ multiplex PCR; in TCRdb, only in-frame clones are kept and a portion is missing. The sample shows 300,000 to 450,000 clones, approximately 80% of them seen only once. The sample comprised peripheral blood. These receptors were collected from a human donor with acute or convalescent COVID-19. The donor label of this sample is uncertain.

V gene TRBV5-1 combines with J gene TRBJ2-1; a weak D match, TRBD2 (6 bases). CDR3 length: 15 amino acids. Germline assignment: CDR1 SGHRS and CDR2 YFSETQ. V lost 4 bases and J 0 bases, leaving 11 bases between the germline ends. The CDR3 sequence: CASSQDGSSYNEQFF. DNA of the CDR3: TGCGCCAGCAGCCAGGACGGGAGCTCCTACAATGAGCAGTTCTTC.

This clone was picked up one time. This CDR3 reads CASSTRRSYEQYF. In nucleotides, the CDR3 is TGTGCCAGCAGTACCCGACGGAGCTACGAGCAGTACTTC. The V and J genes are TRBV12-3 or TRBV12-4 and TRBJ2-7; D unclear. The CDR3 loop spans 13 amino acids. Trimming pared 5 bases from V and 3 bases from J, leaving 11 bases between.

This chain links TRBV10-1 with TRBJ2-2; perhaps TRBD1 as D (5 bases). Trimming took 4 bases from V and 7 from J, leaving 19 bases between them. The CDR3 runs 16 residues. CDR1 is WNHNN, CDR2 SYGVQD, per germline (reference sequence). CDR3 bases: TGCGCCAGCAGTGTGGGGCTAGGACCTCGGAGCGGGGAGCTGTTTTTT. It specifies CASSVGLGPRSGELFF.

This clone was seen repeatedly, ten times or more. This rearrangement joins TRBV6-6 to TRBJ1-2; D is unclear. CDR3 length equals 15 residues. Trimming left V 2 bases short and J 8 bases short, with 18 bases between. Germline CDR1 is MNHNY and CDR2 is SVGAGI (reference sequence). The CDR3 DNA follows: TGTGCCAGCAGTTACCGCGGAGATACTGTATCAGGCTACACCTTC. Its translation: CASSYRGDTVSGYTF.

V gene TRBV7-2 combines with J gene TRBJ2-1; no reliable D call. V lost 7 bases and J lost 2, with 9 bases in between. The CDR3 loop spans 13 amino acids. Germline V gene sequence: CDR1 SGHTA, CDR2 FQGNSA. The CDR3 region is CASTPSPYNEQFF. The CDR3 DNA sequence: TGTGCCAGCACCCCGTCCCCCTACAATGAGCAGTTCTTC.

The CDR3 loop is CASSLGRAGYGNTEAFF. CDR3 DNA sequence: TGCGCCAGCAGCTTGGGACGCGCAGGGTATGGGAACACTGAAGCTTTCTTT. J is TRBJ1-1 and V is TRBV5-1; weak D call: TRBD1 (5 bases). This CDR3 is 17 amino acids long. V was cut by 0 bases and J by 1 base, with 16 bases left in between. Germline V gene data show CDR1 as SGHRS and CDR2 as YFSETQ. Based on the CDR3 plus reference TRBV5-1 and TRBJ1-1, the full variable domain is KAGVTQTPRYLIKTRGQQVTLSCSPISGHRSVSWYQQTPGQGLQFLFEYFSETQRNKGNFPGRFSGRQFSNSRSEMNVSTLELGDSALYLCASSLGRAGYGNTEAFFGQGTRLTVV.

The rearrangement uses TRBV6-1 and TRBJ2-3; no clear D gene. This CDR3 comprises 13 residues. Trimming left V 2 bases short and J 5 bases short, with 8 bases between. Germline CDR1 and CDR2: MNHNS and SASEGT. The CDR3 DNA is TGTGCCAGCAGTGAACGGTACAGAGATACGCAGTATTTT. Translated: CASSERYRDTQYF.

V usage is TRBV5-1 and J usage is TRBJ2-5; TRBD2 might be the D (7 bases). This CDR3 contains 14 residues. The germline gives CDR1 SGHRS, CDR2 YFSETQ. V lost 0 bases, J lost 6 bases, and 12 bases lay in between. The CDR3 sequence is CASSLGGGTQTQYF. In DNA, the CDR3 is TGCGCCAGCAGCTTGGGGGGGGGCACCCAGACCCAGTACTTC.

This clone showed up many times. The chain uses TRBV10-3 and TRBJ2-7; 7 bases agree with TRBD2. The CDR3 sequence is 13 residues long. In germline, CDR1 is ENHRY, CDR2 SYGVKD. V gave up 3 bases and J gave up 3 bases; unmatched junction bases: 2. The CDR3 sequence is CAISDWTSYEQYF. CDR3 bases: TGTGCCATCAGTGATTGGACTAGCTACGAGCAGTACTTC.

The rearrangement links TRBV3-1 (or the pseudogene TRBV3-2) to TRBJ2-7; 7 positions match TRBD1. Germline V gene sequence: CDR1 LGHDT, CDR2 YNNKEL (reference sequence). The CDR3 is made up of 16 amino acids. V was clipped by 3 bases and J by 5 bases; unmatched bases: 13. CDR3 DNA sequence: TGTGCCAGCAGCCATCGCACAGGGGTACGAGCTAACGAGCAGTACTTC. Encoded protein: CASSHRTGVRANEQYF.

The rearrangement links TRBV6-5 to TRBJ1-2, with D hard to call. Trimming left V 6 bases short and J 7 bases short, with 15 bases between. The CDR3 is 13 residues long. The V gene's germline CDR1 is MNHEY and CDR2 SVGAGI. The CDR3 bases are TGTGCCAGCAGCCCCCGGGGATCGAGTGGCTACACCTTC. It is translated as CASSPRGSSGYTF.

CDR3 in DNA: TGCGCCAGCAGCTTGACAGGGGCGCCGTACAATGAGCAGTTCTTC. This encodes CASSLTGAPYNEQFF. The chain recombines TRBV5-1 with TRBJ2-1; 7 nucleotides agree with TRBD1. V lost 1 base and J lost 4; bases outside the gene matches: 5. This CDR3 contains 15 residues. Germline V CDR1 and CDR2: SGHRS, YFSETQ.

This clone has just one count. This chain connects TRBV5-5 to TRBJ2-7; 9 positions agree with TRBD2. The CDR3 consists of 16 residues. Germline V gene sequence: CDR1 SGHKS, CDR2 YYEKEE (reference sequence). The junction had 7 bases not matched to a gene; V was cut back by 0 bases and J by 3 bases. In DNA form, the CDR3 reads TGTGCCAGCAGCTTGGTATGGACTAGCGAATACTACGAGCAGTACTTC. Translating it yields CASSLVWTSEYYEQYF.

This clone was seen once. This chain joins TRBV10-3 and TRBJ1-2; the match to TRBD1 covers 11 bases. With V trimmed by 4 bases and J by 8 bases, 9 bases remained unmatched. Germline V gene data show CDR1 as ENHRY and CDR2 as SYGVKD. The CDR3 is made up of 15 amino acids. The CDR3 spells CAISGTGQGAIGYTF. For the CDR3, the DNA is TGTGCCATCAGTGGGACCGGACAGGGGGCCATCGGCTACACCTTC.

The chain recombines TRBV20-1 with TRBJ2-7, with TRBD2 matching 11 bases. This CDR3 is built from 14 residues. V dropped 3 bases and J dropped 3; count of bases not matched to a gene: 4. Per the germline V gene, CDR1 is DFQATT and CDR2 is SNEGSKA (reference sequence). This CDR3 reads CSASPGTSGYEQYF. DNA for the CDR3: TGCAGTGCTAGTCCCGGGACTAGCGGCTACGAGCAGTACTTC.

This clone has a handful of counts. V is TRBV6-1 and J is TRBJ2-1, with TRBD2 matching over 11 bases. This CDR3 has 16 residues. The germline gives CDR1 MNHNS, CDR2 SASEGT. V lost 4 bases, J lost 5 bases, and 7 bases stayed unmatched. The CDR3 spells CASSAPSGGSHNEQFF. CDR3 sequence (DNA): TGTGCCAGCAGTGCTCCTAGCGGGGGGTCGCACAATGAGCAGTTCTTC.

The CDR3 protein is CASSVGTAANYGYTF. The CDR3 DNA is TGTGCCAGCAGCGTAGGGACAGCCGCTAACTATGGCTACACCTTC. V is TRBV9 and J is TRBJ1-2; D might be TRBD1 (6 bases). The CDR3 extends over 15 amino acids. V was pared by 0 bases and J by 0 bases, with 9 bases between. Germline lookup yields CDR1 SGDLS and CDR2 YYNGEE. The full variable domain, its missing parts supplied by reference TRBV9 and TRBJ1-2, is DSGVTQTPKHLITATGQRVTLRCSPRSGDLSVYWYQQSLDQGLQFLIQYYNGEERAKGNILERFSAQQFPDLHSELNLSSLELGDSALYFCASSVGTAANYGYTFGSGTRLTVV.

The V and J genes are TRBV9 and TRBJ1-5, with TRBD1 matching over 7 bases. Trimming at V came to 3 bases and at J to 7 bases, leaving 7 bases not matched to a gene. Germline CDR1 is SGDLS and CDR2 is YYNGEE. This CDR3 comprises 14 residues. CDR3 protein: CASSAGQAFQPQHF. In DNA form, the CDR3 reads TGTGCCAGCAGCGCCGGACAGGCGTTCCAGCCCCAGCATTTT.

This chain uses TRBV14 with TRBJ2-5; 7 bases are shared with TRBD1. Losses at the gene ends were 4 bases for V and 6 bases for J; bases not matched to a gene: 5. This CDR3 contains 13 residues. Looked up from germline, CDR1 is SGHDN and CDR2 is FVKESK. CDR3 sequence: CASSRSGGKTQYF. DNA of the CDR3: TGTGCCAGCAGCCGTTCAGGGGGAAAGACCCAGTACTTC.

This chain joins TRBV28 and TRBJ2-7; 9 nucleotides align to TRBD1. With 4 bases clipped from V and 0 bases from J, the junction kept 7 bases outside the gene matches. Germline V gives CDR1 MDHEN, CDR2 SYDVKM. The CDR3 has 16 amino acids. The DNA for the CDR3 is TGTGCCAGCAGTTCCCCGGGACAGGGCTACTCCTACGAGCAGTACTTC. This translates into CASSSPGQGYSYEQYF.